This T cell receptor beta chain was sequenced in a study of blood T cell repertoires in COVID-19. Study context: Both acute and convalescent COVID-19 samples were obtained from the United States, Italy and Spain. T cells, B-cell-depleted T cells, or PBMCs supplied cDNA or gDNA.

This CDR3 has 13 amino acids. The V end lost 11 bases, the J end lost 1 base, and 14 bases lay between the germline ends. Germline V CDR1 and CDR2: LNHDA, SQIVND (reference sequence). In the original workflow: Quantification of nucleated cells was approximated via reference gene primer amplification. Libraries were prepared by immunoSEQ multiplex PCR; TCRdb keeps only in-frame clonotypes and omits some of them. V, J and clone size are those of that table, while D and trimming were read from the DNA. Here the sample spans 140,000 to 150,000 clones, 80% to 90% being singletons. The material sequenced was peripheral blood. The sequence was obtained from a woman between 50 and 59 years old with acute or convalescent COVID-19. The V gene is TRBV19, the J gene TRBJ1-1; D call uncertain. This chain's CDR3 is CAAARQPNTEAFF. For the CDR3, the DNA is TGTGCCGCGGCCCGGCAGCCGAACACTGAAGCTTTCTTT.